The present T cell receptor (beta chain) was sequenced within a study of blood T cells in healthy people across ages. General observations from the study: Per million T cells, TCR beta diversity dropped roughly linearly as age increased. There were more naive CD4+ cells and higher diversity in long-lived donors than in aged donors. There was no known CMV status for donors, so expanded clonotype changes were possibly confounded.

The authors ran a second PCR of about 7 to 11 cycles using a sample-barcoded 5' primer and a J-beta primer mix. TCRdb independently ran MiXCR on the 5' RACE reads; one entry per CDR3 protein. The repertoire holds about 680,000 distinct CDR3 sequences, with about half as singletons. About this clonotype itself: Its target is unknown. This may arise from a read error, as a much more abundant clone is one base away.

This CDR3 contains 13 residues. The junction had 11 bases not matched to a gene; V was cut back by 3 bases and J by 11 bases. In germline, CDR1 is SQVTM, CDR2 ANQGSEA. Source material: blood. This clonotype was sampled from a woman aged 60-75 years in good health. This chain uses TRBV29-1 with TRBJ2-5; the match to TRBD1 covers 8 bases. This CDR3 is CSVDRGRSNEQYF. DNA for the CDR3: TGCAGCGTTGACAGGGGGCGCAGCAATGAGCAGTACTTC.